This T cell receptor (beta chain) was observed in a study of beta chain features in type 1 diabetes. Study summary: Sorted cells, some 110,000,000 in number, were examined across all samples.

Remarks on this clone: The antigen is undetermined.

Study-level results: Individuals with type 1 diabetes displayed fewer insertions and more deletions at VDJ junctions. The study found moderately but significantly shorter TCRB CDR3s in all four CD4+ subsets of Type 1 diabetes patients.

CDR1 SGHVS and CDR2 FNYEAQ come from the germline V gene. The V end was cut by 6 bases, the J end by 5 bases, with 7 bases between. This CDR3 comprises 11 residues. Reverse transcription of all isolated RNA meant that expressed TCRB transcripts were sequenced. The assay was immunoSEQ multiplex PCR, and TCRdb's table has in-frame clones only and misses some. The repertoire consists of approximately 15,000 clones, with approximately 76% occurring once and the leading ten covering approximately 0.31%. The receptor was derived from a woman younger than 30 with type 1 diabetes. The material sequenced was stem cell memory CD4+ T cells from blood. V gene TRBV7-6 combines with J gene TRBJ2-5; D remains unclear. The CDR3 sequence: CASSYEETQYF. The CDR3, as DNA: TGTGCCAGCAGTTACGAGGAGACCCAGTACTTC. Full variable domain (outside the CDR3, taken from reference TRBV7-6 and TRBJ2-5): GAGVSQSPRYKVTKRGQDVALRCDPISGHVSLYWYRQALGQGPEFLTYFNYEAQQDKSGLPNDRFSAERPEGSISTLTIQRTEQRDSAMYRCASSYEETQYFGPGTRLLVL.